This T cell receptor beta chain stems from a study of T-cell reconstitution after alpha-beta-depleted transplantation in children. Unique molecular identifiers were built into the TCRbeta library. Each CDR3 protein is one row after TCRdb ran MiXCR on the PCR reads. Here the sample spans 500,000 to 750,000 distinct CDR3 sequences, 25% to 30% being singletons. Germline V CDR1 and CDR2: SQVTM, ANQGSEA. The CDR3 sequence is 14 residues long. Regarding this clonotype: Its cognate antigen is unknown. One junction end does not reproduce the germline sequence, and a read error may be involved.

Study-level results: Elevated TCRbeta diversity at day 60 was traced, in some patients, to surviving recipient T cells and thymic progenitors. From newly produced T cells came most of the T-cell counts and diversity one year after transplant. Reported findings indicate that, about two months after transplant, alpha-beta T cells came from several hundred expanded clones, which were derived from non-depleted graft cells.

The TCR comes from a boy younger than two with Wiskott-Aldrich syndrome, due to receive a stem cell transplant. The V call is TRBV29-1, the J call TRBJ1-2, with D perhaps TRBD1 (6 bases). The specimen comprised PBMCs, sampled before TCRalphabeta/CD19-depleted stem cell transplant. Written as DNA, the CDR3 is TGCAGCATTGACCCTTTACAGGGAAGTTGGGGCTACACCTTC. Protein: CSIDPLQGSWGYTF. Variable domain in full (rest from reference TRBV29-1 and TRBJ1-2): SAVISQKPSRDICQRGTSLTIQCQVDSQVTMMFWYRQQPGQSLTLIATANQGSEATYESGFVIDKFPISRPNLTFSTLTVSNMSPEDSSIYLCSIDPLQGSWGYTFGSGTRLTVV.